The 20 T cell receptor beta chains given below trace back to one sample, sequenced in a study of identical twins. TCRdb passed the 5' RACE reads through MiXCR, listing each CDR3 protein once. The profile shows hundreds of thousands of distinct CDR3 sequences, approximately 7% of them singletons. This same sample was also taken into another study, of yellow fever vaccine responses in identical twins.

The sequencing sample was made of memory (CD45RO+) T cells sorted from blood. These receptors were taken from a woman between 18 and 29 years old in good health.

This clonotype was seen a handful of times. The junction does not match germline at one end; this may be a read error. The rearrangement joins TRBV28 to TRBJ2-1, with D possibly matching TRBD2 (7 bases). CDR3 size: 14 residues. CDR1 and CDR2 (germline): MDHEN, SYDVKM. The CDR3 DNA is TGTGCCAGCAGTTTCTTTATGGGGGGGGGCCATGGAGTCTTC. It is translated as CASSFFMGGGHGVF.

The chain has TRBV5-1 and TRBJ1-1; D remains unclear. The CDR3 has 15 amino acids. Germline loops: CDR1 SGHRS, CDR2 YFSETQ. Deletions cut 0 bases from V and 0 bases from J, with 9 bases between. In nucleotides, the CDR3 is TGCGCCAGCAGCTTGGACAATAGCATGAACACTGAAGCTTTCTTT. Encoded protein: CASSLDNSMNTEAFF.

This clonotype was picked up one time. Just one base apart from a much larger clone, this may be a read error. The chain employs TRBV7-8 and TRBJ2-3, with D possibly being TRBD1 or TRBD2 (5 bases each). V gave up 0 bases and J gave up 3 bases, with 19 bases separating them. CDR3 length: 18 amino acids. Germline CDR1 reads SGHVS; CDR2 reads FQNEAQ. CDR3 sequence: CASSLAHLGVGRTDTQYF. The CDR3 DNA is TGTGCCAGCAGCTTAGCCCACCTAGGGGTGGGACGAACAGATACGCAGTATTTT.

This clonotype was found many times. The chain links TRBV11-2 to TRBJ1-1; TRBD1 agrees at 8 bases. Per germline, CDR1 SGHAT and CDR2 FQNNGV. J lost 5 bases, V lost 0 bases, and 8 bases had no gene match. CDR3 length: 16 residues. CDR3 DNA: TGTGCCAGCAGCTTAGATAGAACAGGGGGGCGAACTGAAGCTTTCTTT. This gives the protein CASSLDRTGGRTEAFF.

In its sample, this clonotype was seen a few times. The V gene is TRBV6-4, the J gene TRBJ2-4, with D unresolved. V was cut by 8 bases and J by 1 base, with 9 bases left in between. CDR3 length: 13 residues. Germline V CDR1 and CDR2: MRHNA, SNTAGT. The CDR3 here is CASSPEAKNIQYF. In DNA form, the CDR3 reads TGTGCCAGCTCCCCTGAGGCCAAAAACATTCAGTACTTC.

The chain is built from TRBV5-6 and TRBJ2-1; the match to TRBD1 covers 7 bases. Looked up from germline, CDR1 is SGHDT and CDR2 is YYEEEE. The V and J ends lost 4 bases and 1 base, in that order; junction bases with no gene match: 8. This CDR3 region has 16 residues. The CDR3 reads CASSPVVTGSYNEQFF. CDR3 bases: TGTGCCAGCAGCCCGGTTGTGACAGGGTCCTACAATGAGCAGTTCTTC.

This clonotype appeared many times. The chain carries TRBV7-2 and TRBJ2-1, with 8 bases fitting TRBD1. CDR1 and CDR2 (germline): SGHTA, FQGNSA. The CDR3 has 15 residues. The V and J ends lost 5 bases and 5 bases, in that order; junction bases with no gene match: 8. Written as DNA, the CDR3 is TGTGCCAGCAGCCACCGCGACAGGGGAAACAATGAGCAGTTCTTC. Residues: CASSHRDRGNNEQFF.

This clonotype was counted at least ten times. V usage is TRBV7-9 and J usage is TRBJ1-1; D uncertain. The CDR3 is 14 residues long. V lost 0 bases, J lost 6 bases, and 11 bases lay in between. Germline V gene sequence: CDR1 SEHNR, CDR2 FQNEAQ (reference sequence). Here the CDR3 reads CASSLASGIPEAFF. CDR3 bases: TGTGCCAGCAGCTTAGCTTCTGGGATCCCTGAAGCTTTCTTT.

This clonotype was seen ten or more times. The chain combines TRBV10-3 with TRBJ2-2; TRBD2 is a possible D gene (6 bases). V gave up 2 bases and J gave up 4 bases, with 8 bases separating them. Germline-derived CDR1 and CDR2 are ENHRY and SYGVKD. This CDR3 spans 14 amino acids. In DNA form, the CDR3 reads TGTGCCATCAGTGAGGTCGGGAGCACCGGGGAGCTGTTTTTT. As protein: CAISEVGSTGELFF.

The CDR3 DNA reads TGTGCCAGCAGCCCTCAGGCACTCGTCGTTATAAATGAAGCTTTCTTT. Residues: CASSPQALVVINEAFF. The genes are TRBV13 and TRBJ1-1; no clear D. The CDR3 contains 16 residues. CDR1 and CDR2 from the germline V gene are PRHDT and FYEKMQ (reference sequence). The germline V and J ends were trimmed by 5 bases and 7 bases, with 23 bases remaining between them.

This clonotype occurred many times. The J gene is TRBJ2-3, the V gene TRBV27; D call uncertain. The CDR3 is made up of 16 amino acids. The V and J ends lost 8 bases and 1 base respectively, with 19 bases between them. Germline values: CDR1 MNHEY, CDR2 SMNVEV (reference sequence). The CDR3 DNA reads TGTGCCAGCGGCTCGTGGGAATTAGAGGGCACAGATACGCAGTATTTT. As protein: CASGSWELEGTDTQYF.

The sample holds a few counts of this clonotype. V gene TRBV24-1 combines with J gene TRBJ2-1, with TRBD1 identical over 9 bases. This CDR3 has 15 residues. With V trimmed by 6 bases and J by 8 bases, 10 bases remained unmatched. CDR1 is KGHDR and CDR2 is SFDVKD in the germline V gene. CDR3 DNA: TGTGCCACCAGTATTACGAGACAGGGGGTTTATGAGCAGTTCTTC. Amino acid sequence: CATSITRQGVYEQFF.

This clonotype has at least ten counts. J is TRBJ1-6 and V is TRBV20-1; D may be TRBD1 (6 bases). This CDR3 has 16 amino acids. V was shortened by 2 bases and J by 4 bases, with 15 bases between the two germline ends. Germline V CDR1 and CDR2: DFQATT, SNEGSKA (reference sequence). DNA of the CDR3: TGCAGTGCTAGAAGAGGGGGACACCAATATAATTCACCCCTCCACTTT. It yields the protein CSARRGGHQYNSPLHF.

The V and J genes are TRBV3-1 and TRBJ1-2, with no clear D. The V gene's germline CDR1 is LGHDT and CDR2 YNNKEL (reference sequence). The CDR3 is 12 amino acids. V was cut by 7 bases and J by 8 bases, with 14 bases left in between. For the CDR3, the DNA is TGTGCCAGCACCTCGGGAGTGAACGGCTACACCTTC. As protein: CASTSGVNGYTF. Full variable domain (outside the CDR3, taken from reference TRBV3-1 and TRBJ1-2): DTAVSQTPKYLVTQMGNDKSIKCEQNLGHDTMYWYKQDSKKFLKIMFSYNNKELIINETVPNRFSPKSPDKAHLNLHINSLELGDSAVYFCASTSGVNGYTFGSGTRLTVV.

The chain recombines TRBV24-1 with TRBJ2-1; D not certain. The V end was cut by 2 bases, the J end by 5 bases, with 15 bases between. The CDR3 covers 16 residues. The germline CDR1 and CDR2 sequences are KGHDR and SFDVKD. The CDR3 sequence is CATSDSLSSVDNEQFF. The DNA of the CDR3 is TGTGCCACCAGTGATTCTCTTAGCTCGGTGGACAATGAGCAGTTCTTC.

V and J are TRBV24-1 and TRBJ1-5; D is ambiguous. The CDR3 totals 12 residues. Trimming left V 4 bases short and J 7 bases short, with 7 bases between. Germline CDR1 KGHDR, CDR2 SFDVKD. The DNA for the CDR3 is TGTGCCACCAGTGAAGCGGACCAGCCCCAGCATTTT. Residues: CATSEADQPQHF.

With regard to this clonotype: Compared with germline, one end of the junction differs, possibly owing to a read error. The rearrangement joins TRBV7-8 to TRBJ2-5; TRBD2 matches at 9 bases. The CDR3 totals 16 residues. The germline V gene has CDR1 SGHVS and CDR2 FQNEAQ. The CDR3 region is CASSLSGGRGKETQCF. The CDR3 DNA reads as TGTGCCAGCAGCTTGAGTGGCGGGAGGGGGAAAGAGACCCAGTGCTTC.

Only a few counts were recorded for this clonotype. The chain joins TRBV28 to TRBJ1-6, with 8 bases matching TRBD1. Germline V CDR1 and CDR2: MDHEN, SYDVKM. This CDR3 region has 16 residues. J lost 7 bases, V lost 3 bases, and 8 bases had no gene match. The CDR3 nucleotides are TGTGCCAGCAGTTTGGCTAGGACAGGGTCAAATTCACCCCTCCACTTT. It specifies CASSLARTGSNSPLHF.

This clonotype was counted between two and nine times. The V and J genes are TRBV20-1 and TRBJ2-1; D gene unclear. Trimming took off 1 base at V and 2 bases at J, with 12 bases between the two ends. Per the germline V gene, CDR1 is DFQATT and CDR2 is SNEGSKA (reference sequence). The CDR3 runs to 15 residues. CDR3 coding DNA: TGCAGTGCTAGAGCCCCCGGTAGGCCCTACAATGAGCAGTTCTTC. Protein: CSARAPGRPYNEQFF.

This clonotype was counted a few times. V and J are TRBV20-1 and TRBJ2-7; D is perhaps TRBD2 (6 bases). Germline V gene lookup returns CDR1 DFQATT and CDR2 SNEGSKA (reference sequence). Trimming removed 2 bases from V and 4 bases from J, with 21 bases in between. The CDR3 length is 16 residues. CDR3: CSARPPITGTEYEQYF. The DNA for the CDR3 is TGCAGTGCTAGACCTCCCATCACCGGGACTGAGTACGAGCAGTACTTC.